This TCR beta chain is drawn from a study of spatial heterogeneity in lung cancer. Broader study findings: At tumor resection, ubiquitous expanded TCRs were detected in blood more often than later.

This clonotype has ten or more counts. Its antigen is unknown. Specified time point: blood at routine non-recurrence follow-up after resection. Without sorting, whole RNA was sequenced from tumor, nontumor lung or frozen PBMC. A distinct unique molecular identifier was carried by each TCR cDNA molecule. TCRdb re-derived calls from the 5' RACE reads in MiXCR, one entry per CDR3 protein. The sample contains around 30,000 distinct CDR3 sequences, under 7% of which appear only once. Trimming took 0 bases from V and 0 from J, leaving 11 bases between them. The CDR3 has 16 amino acids. Looked up from germline, CDR1 is SGDLS and CDR2 is YYNGEE.

The material sequenced was PBMCs, taken at follow-up. This clonotype was obtained from a male donor with early-stage non-small cell lung cancer. The rearrangement links TRBV9 to TRBJ2-3; no definite D call. The CDR3 bases are TGTGCCAGCAGCGTAGAAGGATTATCTAGCACAGATACGCAGTATTTT. Translated, it gives CASSVEGLSSTDTQYF.